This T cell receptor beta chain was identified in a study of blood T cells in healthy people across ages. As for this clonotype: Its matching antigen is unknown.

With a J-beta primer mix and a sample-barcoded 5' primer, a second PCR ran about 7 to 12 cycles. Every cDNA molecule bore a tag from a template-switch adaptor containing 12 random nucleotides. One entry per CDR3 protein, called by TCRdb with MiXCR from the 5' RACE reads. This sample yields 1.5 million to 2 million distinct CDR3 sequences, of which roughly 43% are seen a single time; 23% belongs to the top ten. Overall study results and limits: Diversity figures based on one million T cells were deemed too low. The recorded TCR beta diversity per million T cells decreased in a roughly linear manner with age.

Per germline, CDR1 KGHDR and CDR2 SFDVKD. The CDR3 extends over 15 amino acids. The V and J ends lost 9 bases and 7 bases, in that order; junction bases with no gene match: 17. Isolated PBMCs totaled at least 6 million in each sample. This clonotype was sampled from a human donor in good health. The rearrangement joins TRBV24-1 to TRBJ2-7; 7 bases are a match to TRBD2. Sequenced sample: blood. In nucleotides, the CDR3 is TGTGCCACCCATCCTGGGCCTAGCGGAGAGAATGAGCAGTACTTC. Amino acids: CATHPGPSGENEQYF.